A single sample gave rise to the 9 T cell receptor beta chains below, sequenced in a study of blood T cell repertoires in COVID-19. Profiling relied on immunoSEQ multiplex PCR, and the TCRdb table lists in-frame clones only, not all of them. The sample shows around 78,000 clones, around 91% of them seen only once. Material for sequencing was peripheral blood. The source of these receptors is a woman aged 45-65 years in a cohort sampled during active COVID-19.

This sequence joins TRBV10-3 and TRBJ1-2, with 9 nucleotides matching TRBD1. The CDR3 extends over 15 amino acids. From germline, CDR1 is ENHRY and CDR2 SYGVKD. J lost 8 bases, V lost 7 bases, and 14 bases had no gene match. CDR3 bases: TGTGCCATCACGGCGACAGGGGGGGCCAAGGGAGGCTACACCTTC. Its translation is CAITATGGAKGGYTF.

The chain recombines TRBV10-3 with TRBJ2-3; 7 bases are shared with TRBD1. J lost 2 bases, V lost 6 bases, and 5 bases had no gene match. CDR3 length equals 14 residues. Germline CDR1 reads ENHRY; CDR2 reads SYGVKD. The CDR3 nucleotides read TGTGCCATCAGCCCGGGACAGAACACAGATACGCAGTATTTT. Translating gives CAISPGQNTDTQYF.

On this clone itself: Compared with germline, one end of the junction differs, possibly owing to a read error. This sequence joins TRBV27 and TRBJ2-3; no firm D call. Germline V gene data show CDR1 as MNHEY and CDR2 as SMNVEV (reference sequence). The CDR3 consists of 14 residues. The CDR3 sequence is CATSLADTTDTQYF. The CDR3 nucleotides are TGTGCCACCAGTTTAGCAGATACCACAGATACGCAGTATTTT.

The gene calls are TRBV29-1 and TRBJ2-4, with D perhaps TRBD2 (5 bases). Trimming pared 6 bases from V and 3 bases from J, leaving 15 bases between. The CDR3 has 14 amino acids. CDR1 and CDR2 (germline): SQVTM, ANQGSEA. The CDR3 loop reads CSVLQDAGKNIQYF. CDR3 DNA sequence: TGCAGCGTCCTCCAGGACGCGGGCAAAAACATTCAGTACTTC.

This clone appeared a few times. This rearrangement joins TRBV5-6 to TRBJ2-7, with TRBD2 identical over 7 bases. The V gene end was trimmed by 4 bases and the J gene end by 5 bases; junction bases not matched to a gene: 9. The CDR3 is 14 residues long. Germline loops: CDR1 SGHDT, CDR2 YYEEEE. CDR3 loop: CASSVGWEGNEQYF. The CDR3 DNA sequence: TGTGCCAGCAGCGTTGGATGGGAGGGGAACGAGCAGTACTTC.

The rearrangement joins TRBV28 to TRBJ1-6, with 7 bases fitting TRBD1. The CDR3 consists of 16 residues. Per the germline V gene, CDR1 is MDHEN and CDR2 is SYDVKM. The V segment lost 3 bases and the J segment 2 bases; nucleotides outside the gene matches: 4. The CDR3 sequence is CASSLAGGAYNSPLHF. CDR3 DNA sequence: TGTGCCAGCAGTTTGGCAGGGGGAGCCTATAATTCACCCCTCCACTTT.

This clone was seen once. This chain links TRBV18 with TRBJ1-6, with 7 bases identical to TRBD1. J lost 10 bases, V lost 3 bases, and 3 bases had no gene match. The CDR3 runs to 13 residues. The germline V gene has CDR1 KGHSH and CDR2 LQKENI. CDR3 nucleotides: TGTGCCAGCTCACCTACAGGGGACTCACCCCTCCACTTT. It is translated as CASSPTGDSPLHF.

The rearrangement uses TRBV19 and TRBJ2-3; D might be TRBD2 (6 bases). This CDR3 is 17 amino acids long. Trimming took off 3 bases at V and 5 bases at J, with 21 bases between the two ends. Per germline, CDR1 LNHDA and CDR2 SQIVND (reference sequence). This CDR3 is CASSIWFQSREKDTQYF. DNA of the CDR3: TGTGCCAGTAGTATTTGGTTTCAAAGTCGGGAGAAAGATACGCAGTATTTT. The variable domain in full, with the rest retrieved from reference TRBV19 and TRBJ2-3, is DGGITQSPKYLFRKEGQNVTLSCEQNLNHDAMYWYRQDPGQGLRLIYYSQIVNDFQKGDIAEGYSVSREKKESFPLTVTSAQKNPTAFYLCASSIWFQSREKDTQYFGPGTRLTVL.

Details on this clone: At one of its ends the junction is not consistent with the germline gene, which may arise from a read error. J is TRBJ2-5 and V is TRBV7-6; 10 bases fit TRBD1. Germline lookup yields CDR1 SGHVS and CDR2 FNYEAQ. The CDR3 covers 16 residues. The CDR3 loop reads CASSLGGTGEQETQYF. The CDR3 DNA is TGTGCCAGCAGTTTAGGAGGGACAGGGGAACAAGAGACCCAGTACTTC.